The rows below give T cell receptor beta chains drawn from one sample of a study of T cells in localized non-small cell lung cancer. TCRdb's table, derived via immunoSEQ multiplex PCR, lists solely in-frame clones and lacks some. The repertoire consists of some 1,300 clones, with about 30% occurring once and the leading ten covering around an eighth. This specimen was normal lung tissue next to the tumor, taken before any cancer treatment. The receptors shown here come from a male donor at least 60 years old with stage I squamous cell lung carcinoma. Both conserved end residues are trimmed from each CDR3. Each record gives: V gene, J gene, CDR3 protein.

>TRBV11-3|TRBJ1-2
ASSRGEANYGYT
>TRBV19|TRBJ1-3
ASSPSRAGNTIY
>TRBV19|TRBJ2-7
ASSFRLSSYEQY
>TRBV19|TRBJ2-2
ASRPGRDRAGELF
>TRBV15|TRBJ2-2
ATSRDPGGRTGELF
>TRBV11-3|TRBJ1-2
ASSQPLGETNHYGYT
>TRBV19|TRBJ1-2
ASSISTGGYT
>TRBV6-8|TRBJ2-5
ASNTPGLAQETQY
>TRBV15|TRBJ1-3
ATSRKSGTSSGNTIY
>TRBV6-8|TRBJ2-5
ASRSDWVGTAQY
>TRBV6-8|TRBJ2-5
ASSPRRQETQY
>TRBV28|TRBJ2-3
ASSSAGAGRDTQY
>TRBV19|TRBJ1-5
ASSIARELNQPQH
>TRBV6-8|TRBJ2-5
ASSSGGAGGETQY
>TRBV19|TRBJ1-1
ASSIDRLNTEAF
>TRBV6-8|TRBJ1-4
ASIKGEGEDEKLF
>TRBV6-8|TRBJ1-2
ASSGVRGSGYT
>TRBV14|TRBJ2-3
ASSQLTGSIITTDTQY
>TRBV9|TRBJ1-4
ASSVSPYNEKLF
>TRBV28|TRBJ1-2
ASSSIDRYFGGYT
>TRBV30|TRBJ2-3
ASGQGTDTQY
>TRBV30|TRBJ1-6
AWSGGYRSPLH
>TRBV6-8|TRBJ2-7
ASSPLPGTSGGEPYEQY
>TRBV11-3|TRBJ2-7
ASSLGSAITYEQY
>TRBV11-3|TRBJ1-3
ASSRKMGGTGSIY
>TRBV28|TRBJ1-5
ASSRTGTSNQPQH
>TRBV18|TRBJ2-1
ASSPRNYNEQF
>TRBV27|TRBJ2-7
ASSRDRYYEQY
>TRBV11-3|TRBJ2-7
ASSSGLATYEQY
>TRBV19|TRBJ2-7
ASSRTVSYEQY
>TRBV9|TRBJ1-5
ASSLGYSNQPQH
>TRBV9|TRBJ2-2
ASSVWASGGGELF
>TRBV6-8|TRBJ1-2
ASTKDKSYGYT
>TRBV9|TRBJ2-3
ASGQGATTDTQY
>TRBV11-3|TRBJ2-3
ASSFSRTDRTDTQY
>TRBV11-3|TRBJ2-1
ASSPPGAFSYNEQF
>TRBV5-1|TRBJ1-1
ASSLDREPNTEAF
>TRBV9|TRBJ1-2
ASSVGLGFMDGYT
>TRBV9|TRBJ1-4
ASRQTGEKLF
>TRBV6-8|TRBJ2-7
AISGTGTDSYEQY
>TRBV18|TRBJ2-5
ASSLDRGETQY
>TRBV11-3|TRBJ1-1
ASSLGIRWTEAF
>TRBV6-8|TRBJ1-5
ASSEQAGGYGNQPQH
>TRBV2|TRBJ1-1
ASTKGGTNTEAF
>TRBV1|TRBJ1-4
ASSQFQGSTNEKLF
>TRBV18|TRBJ1-3
ASSPTGAISGNTIY
>TRBV11-3|TRBJ1-6
ASSEGSGEGSPLH
>TRBV25-1|TRBJ2-5
ASSLSGDRVTQY